Shown below are 13 T cell receptor beta chains from a single sample sequenced in a study of T cells in Graves' hyperthyroidism and ophthalmopathy. Using RNA transcripts as the source, TCR beta CDR3 regions were amplified. The HTBI primer set served for first-round RT-PCR of the TCR CDR3. One entry per CDR3 protein, called by TCRdb with MiXCR from the multiplex PCR reads. The data contain a few hundred thousand distinct CDR3 sequences, about 13% of them singletons. The sample consisted of blood. The receptors derive from a middle-aged woman with Graves' ophthalmopathy.

This clonotype was seen a few times. A read error may be the cause here, since a much bigger clone is one base away. V is TRBV28 and J is TRBJ1-3, with D perhaps matching TRBD1 (5 bases). Germline assignment: CDR1 MDHEN and CDR2 SYDVKM. This CDR3 is 14 amino acids long. Trimming took 6 bases from V and 4 from J, leaving 13 bases between them. Written as DNA, the CDR3 is TGTGCCAGCAGGCCACCGACAGTAGGAAACACCATATATTTT. Residues: CASRPPTVGNTIYF.

This clonotype appeared a few times. Its ends do not fully match the called genes, so a read error is possible. The chain couples TRBV28 to TRBJ1-2, with 8 bases that match TRBD1. CDR1 MDHEN and CDR2 SYDVKM come from the germline V gene. CDR3 length: 15 residues. CDR3 loop: CASSLSGQGNYGHTF. For the CDR3, the DNA is TGTGCCAGCAGTTTATCCGGACAGGGCAACTATGGCCACACCTTC.

This clonotype was observed many times. The rearrangement links TRBV25-1 to TRBJ1-2; 10 bases are a match to TRBD1. CDR1 is MGHDK, CDR2 SYGVNS, per germline. The CDR3 totals 13 residues. Germline trimming cut 6 bases from V and 8 bases from J; bases unmatched to any gene: 6. The DNA for the CDR3 is TGTGCCAGCAGGATTGGGACAGGGGAAGGCTACACCTTC. It codes for CASRIGTGEGYTF.

This clonotype was observed a handful of times. The rearrangement links TRBV3-1 to TRBJ1-2; D remains ambiguous. Germline V gives CDR1 LGHDT, CDR2 YNNKEL (reference sequence). Trimming left V 1 base short and J 2 bases short, with 11 bases between. The CDR3 length is 15 residues. The CDR3 here is CASSQVIDVNYGYTF. CDR3 coding DNA: TGTGCCAGCAGCCAAGTTATAGATGTGAACTATGGCTACACCTTC. The entire variable domain, with the rest obtained from reference TRBV3-1 and TRBJ1-2, is as follows: DTAVSQTPKYLVTQMGNDKSIKCEQNLGHDTMYWYKQDSKKFLKIMFSYNNKELIINETVPNRFSPKSPDKAHLNLHINSLELGDSAVYFCASSQVIDVNYGYTFGSGTRLTVV.

J is TRBJ1-1 and V is TRBV19; 8 bases match TRBD1. Germline CDR1 LNHDA, CDR2 SQIVND (reference sequence). The ends lost 5 bases at V and 3 bases at J; junction bases unmatched: 8. The CDR3 totals 15 residues. The DNA for the CDR3 is TGTGCCAGTAGTCCTCCGGACAGGGTTCACACTGAAGCTTTCTTT. This translates into CASSPPDRVHTEAFF. The complete variable domain, with remaining parts taken from reference TRBV19 and TRBJ1-1, reads DGGITQSPKYLFRKEGQNVTLSCEQNLNHDAMYWYRQDPGQGLRLIYYSQIVNDFQKGDIAEGYSVSREKKESFPLTVTSAQKNPTAFYLCASSPPDRVHTEAFFGQGTRLTVV.

This clonotype was seen just once. A read error may be the cause here, since a much bigger clone is one base away. This rearrangement joins TRBV20-1 to TRBJ2-3, with TRBD1 matching 9 bases. Per the germline V gene, CDR1 is DFQATT and CDR2 is SNEGSKA (reference sequence). The CDR3 spans 16 residues. DNA of the CDR3: TGCAGTGCTGCCCGGGACAGGGAATCCATCACAGATGCGCAGTATTTT. The encoded protein is CSAARDRESITDAQYF.

Ten or more counts support this clonotype. V usage is TRBV2 and J usage is TRBJ1-4; the D gene is possibly TRBD1 (6 bases). The V gene lost 3 bases and the J gene lost 10 bases, with 12 bases spanning the gap. The CDR3 extends over 13 amino acids. In germline, CDR1 is SNHLY, CDR2 FYNNEI. DNA of the CDR3: TGTGCCAGCAGTGATTGGGGGCTTCGAAAACTGTTTTTT. This gives the protein CASSDWGLRKLFF.

This clonotype appeared many times. V gene TRBV6-1 combines with J gene TRBJ1-1, with unresolved D. Between the trimmed V and J ends, which lost 5 bases and 0 bases, there was a span of 13 bases. The CDR3 has 15 amino acids. The germline V gene has CDR1 MNHNS and CDR2 SASEGT. CDR3 DNA: TGTGCCAGCAGTTCGGCAGGTCCCATGAACACTGAAGCTTTCTTT. It specifies CASSSAGPMNTEAFF.

Only a few counts were recorded for this clonotype. V usage is TRBV29-1 and J usage is TRBJ1-2; 10 bases are a match to TRBD1. With 7 bases clipped from V and 1 base from J, the junction kept 6 bases outside the gene matches. Germline V gives CDR1 SQVTM, CDR2 ANQGSEA. This CDR3 has 14 amino acids. CDR3 sequence (DNA): TGCAGCGCGGGACAGGGGACCTTTAACTATGGCTACACCTTC. Translating it yields CSAGQGTFNYGYTF.

The sample holds many counts of this clonotype. The chain links TRBV10-3 to TRBJ2-2; possible D gene TRBD2, 5 bases. Per the germline V gene, CDR1 is ENHRY and CDR2 is SYGVKD. The germline V and J ends were trimmed by 6 bases and 4 bases, with 6 bases remaining between them. The CDR3 runs to 12 residues. The CDR3 DNA follows: TGTGCCATCAGGGGAGCCACCGGGGAGCTGTTTTTT. This gives the protein CAIRGATGELFF.

The chain uses TRBV12-3 or TRBV12-4 and TRBJ2-1, with 8 bases lining up with TRBD2. V trimming: 6 bases; J trimming: 5 bases; junction bases outside the gene matches: 9. This CDR3 has 15 amino acids. The CDR3 nucleotides read TGTGCCAGCAGGCTCTTGGGCGGGGGGCACAATGAGCAGTTCTTC. Protein: CASRLLGGGHNEQFF.

The chain has TRBV14 and TRBJ2-1; TRBD2 matches 12 bases. CDR3 length: 19 residues. Germline-derived CDR1 and CDR2 are SGHDN and FVKESK. The junction had 12 bases not matched to a gene; V was cut back by 1 base and J by 5 bases. CDR3 in DNA: TGTGCCAGCAGCCAAGCCCCTAGAGGACTAGCGGGAATAAACAATGAGCAGTTCTTC. It specifies CASSQAPRGLAGINNEQFF. The full variable domain, in which reference TRBV14 and TRBJ2-1 provide the parts outside the CDR3, is EAGVTQFPSHSVIEKGQTVTLRCDPISGHDNLYWYRRVMGKEIKFLLHFVKESKQDESGMPNNRFLAERTGGTYSTLKVQPAELEDSGVYFCASSQAPRGLAGINNEQFFGPGTRLTVL.

This clonotype was counted at least ten times. The rearrangement joins TRBV28 to TRBJ1-3; D unclear. Germline CDR1 and CDR2: MDHEN and SYDVKM. Trimming removed 2 bases at V and 1 base at J, with 12 bases between. The CDR3 is made up of 16 amino acids. The CDR3 sequence is CASSLVPRPSGNTIYF. CDR3 nucleotide sequence: TGTGCCAGCAGTTTAGTTCCCAGGCCTTCTGGAAACACCATATATTTT. Based on the CDR3 plus reference TRBV28 and TRBJ1-3, the full variable domain is DVKVTQSSRYLVKRTGEKVFLECVQDMDHENMFWYRQDPGLGLRLIYFSYDVKMKEKGDIPEGYSVSREKKERFSLILESASTNQTSMYLCASSLVPRPSGNTIYFGEGSWLTVV.